This T cell receptor (beta chain) is drawn from a study of blood T cell repertoires in COVID-19. The CDR3 loop spans 15 amino acids. Unmatched junction bases numbered 11, after V lost 9 bases and J lost 6 bases. The V gene's germline CDR1 is LNHDA and CDR2 SQIVND (reference sequence). Sequencing used immunoSEQ multiplex PCR; TCRdb keeps in-frame clones, though not all of them. The table lists about 150,000 clones, 85% to 90% of them singletons, with about 2.1% in the top ten. The receptor comes from a human donor in a cohort sampled during active COVID-19. This rearrangement joins TRBV19 to TRBJ2-1; 10 bases map to TRBD1. The specimen sequenced was peripheral blood. CDR3 sequence: CASKGQGTGANEQFF. CDR3 DNA: TGTGCCAGCAAAGGACAAGGGACAGGGGCCAATGAGCAGTTCTTC.